The source of this TCR beta chain is a study of PD-L1 blockade in urothelial cancer. Turning to the study itself: Analysis of the blood was performed 3 weeks (second dose) and 6 weeks after treatment start. Peripheral blood specimens exhibited a median yield of around 140,000 T cells.

As to time point: peripheral blood 6 weeks after treatment start. Patients presented with locally advanced or metastatic urothelial carcinoma. The CDR3 consists of 16 residues. From germline, CDR1 is SGHTA and CDR2 FQGTGA. J lost 7 bases, V lost 1 base, and 8 bases had no gene match. Here immunoSEQ multiplex PCR was the method, and the copy in TCRdb shows in-frame clones only, minus some. The table lists 95,000 to 130,000 clones, 80% to 90% of them singletons. V usage is TRBV7-3 and J usage is TRBJ2-3; 10 bases agree with TRBD2. Sequences were derived from PBMCs, sampled around atezolizumab (anti-PD-L1) treatment. This sequence originates from a man aged 55 to 70 with urothelial cancer. The CDR3 nucleotides are TGTGCCAGCAGCTTAATCAGCGGGGGGGCCCGAAATACGCAGTATTTT. This sequence encodes CASSLISGGARNTQYF. Full variable domain (missing parts from reference TRBV7-3 and TRBJ2-3): GAGVSQTPSNKVTEKGKYVELRCDPISGHTALYWYRQSLGQGPEFLIYFQGTGAADDSGLPNDRFFAVRPEGSVSTLKIQRTERGDSAVYLCASSLISGGARNTQYFGPGTRLTVL.